Listed here are 24 T cell receptor beta chains from one sample, sequenced in a study of shared clonotypes between healthy human individuals. TCRdb keeps only in-frame clones here, not all; method: immunoSEQ multiplex PCR. The sample has 2.5 million or so clones, around nine tenths seen once. Sequenced sample: naive CD4+ T cells sorted from blood. This sample's subset: CD45RA+ positively selected. Receptors originate from a man aged 18-30 years in good health.

A few counts support this clone. The rearrangement uses TRBV4-1 and TRBJ1-6, with D perhaps TRBD1 (5 bases). Germline lookup yields CDR1 MGHRA and CDR2 YSYEKL. This CDR3 has 14 amino acids. Trimming shortened V by 3 bases and J by 6 bases, and 9 bases separated the two germline ends. In DNA, the CDR3 is TGCGCCAGCAGCCAGGGACTCGTTAATTCACCCCTCCACTTT. It yields the protein CASSQGLVNSPLHF.

This clone was found once. V is TRBV6-6 and J is TRBJ1-2, with a tentative D call TRBD1 (6 bases). CDR3 length: 15 residues. CDR1 and CDR2 from the germline V gene are MNHNY and SVGAGI (reference sequence). V was trimmed by 10 bases and J by 0 bases, leaving 18 bases between them. The CDR3 region is CATKRGADTNYGYTF. CDR3 sequence (DNA): TGTGCCACCAAGCGGGGGGCCGACACTAACTATGGCTACACCTTC.

The chain carries TRBV10-3 and TRBJ2-5; D may be TRBD1 (7 bases). CDR1 ENHRY and CDR2 SYGVKD come from the germline V gene. The CDR3 contains 14 residues. V lost 6 bases and J 4 bases, leaving 15 bases between the germline ends. The CDR3 spells CAIRPGGKGETQYF. Written as DNA, the CDR3 is TGTGCCATCAGGCCAGGGGGGAAGGGAGAGACCCAGTACTTC.

With regard to this clone: The sample contains more than one DNA sequence encoding this CDR3. DNA of the CDR3: TGTGCCAGCAGCTTAGCGCTCGGAAACACCATATATTTT. This encodes CASSLALGNTIYF. V usage is TRBV7-2 and J usage is TRBJ1-3; D gene ambiguous. The CDR3 contains 13 residues. Germline assignment: CDR1 SGHTA and CDR2 FQGNSA. Trimming left V 0 bases short and J 4 bases short, with 4 bases between.

V and J are TRBV9 and TRBJ1-3, with unresolved D. Trimming removed 0 bases from V and 2 bases from J, with 12 bases in between. The CDR3 contains 16 residues. The germline V gene encodes CDR1 SGDLS and CDR2 YYNGEE. The CDR3 spells CASSVGFFGPGNTIYF. CDR3 in DNA: TGTGCCAGCAGCGTAGGATTTTTTGGCCCTGGAAACACCATATATTTT.

The gene calls are TRBV30 and TRBJ1-3; 8 nucleotides align to TRBD1. This CDR3 spans 13 amino acids. Losses at the gene ends were 2 bases for V and 7 bases for J; bases not matched to a gene: 4. Per the germline V gene, CDR1 is GTSNPN and CDR2 is SVGIG (reference sequence). The CDR3, as DNA: TGTGCCTGGAGTAATACAGGGGGGAACACCATATATTTT. Its translation is CAWSNTGGNTIYF.

The J gene is TRBJ2-2, the V gene TRBV28, with D possibly being TRBD1 or TRBD2 (5 bases each). The CDR3 length is 13 residues. With 8 bases removed from V and 1 base from J, the gap between germline ends came to 8 bases. Germline V gene data show CDR1 as MDHEN and CDR2 as SYDVKM. The CDR3 DNA follows: TGTGCCAGCCTGGGGGTGAACACCGGGGAGCTGTTTTTT. Translation: CASLGVNTGELFF. Supplemented by reference TRBV28 and TRBJ2-2, the full variable domain reads DVKVTQSSRYLVKRTGEKVFLECVQDMDHENMFWYRQDPGLGLRLIYFSYDVKMKEKGDIPEGYSVSREKKERFSLILESASTNQTSMYLCASLGVNTGELFFGEGSRLTVL.

This chain connects TRBV4-1 to TRBJ1-2, with D possibly TRBD1 on 6 matching bases. Germline V CDR1 and CDR2: MGHRA, YSYEKL. The length of the CDR3 is 14 residues. V lost 3 bases to trimming and J lost 7 bases, with 15 bases between them. CDR3 DNA: TGCGCCAGCAGCCAGCAACAGGGATTCGGTGGCTACACCTTC. Its translation: CASSQQQGFGGYTF.

The J gene is TRBJ1-1, the V gene TRBV5-1; weak D call: TRBD1 (6 bases). V lost 4 bases and J lost 1, with 8 bases in between. CDR3 length equals 13 residues. Looked up from germline, CDR1 is SGHRS and CDR2 is YFSETQ. CDR3 loop: CASSQDRNTEAFF. The CDR3 DNA reads as TGCGCCAGCAGCCAGGACAGGAACACTGAAGCTTTCTTT.

CDR3 amino acids: CASNGLAGGYEQYF. The DNA of the CDR3 is TGTGCCAGCAATGGACTAGCGGGAGGGTACGAGCAGTACTTC. The chain employs TRBV6-6 and TRBJ2-7; 15 bases agree with TRBD2. Germline V gene data show CDR1 as MNHNY and CDR2 as SVGAGI (reference sequence). The ends lost 7 bases at V and 4 bases at J; junction bases unmatched: 2. CDR3 length: 14 residues.

This clone has only one observation. V usage is TRBV2 and J usage is TRBJ2-1; TRBD2 is a possible D gene (6 bases). The CDR3 extends over 15 amino acids. CDR1 is SNHLY and CDR2 is FYNNEI in the germline V gene. V dropped 5 bases and J dropped 3 bases, with 14 bases sitting between them. The CDR3 region is CASSISGDDYNEQFF. The CDR3 nucleotides read TGTGCCAGCAGTATTTCGGGGGATGACTACAATGAGCAGTTCTTC.

The gene calls are TRBV5-1 and TRBJ1-1; TRBD1 agrees at 7 bases. The junction had 13 bases not matched to a gene; V was cut back by 3 bases and J by 2 bases. Germline V lookup: CDR1 SGHRS, CDR2 YFSETQ. This CDR3 spans 17 amino acids. The CDR3 region has the DNA TGCGCCAGCAGCTGGGGGCGGAGGGGGCAGCTAAACACTGAAGCTTTCTTT. It is translated as CASSWGRRGQLNTEAFF.

CDR3 in amino acids: CASSPGSSDEQFF. The CDR3 DNA sequence: TGTGCCAGCAGCCCCGGAAGCAGCGATGAGCAGTTCTTC. The gene calls are TRBV11-3 and TRBJ2-1; D is undetermined. The CDR3 has 13 residues. Germline CDR1 reads SGHNT; CDR2 reads YENEEA. V gave up 5 bases and J gave up 8 bases, with 13 bases separating them. Combining the CDR3 with reference TRBV11-3 and TRBJ2-1 gives the whole variable domain EAGVVQSPRYKIIEKKQPVAFWCNPISGHNTLYWYLQNLGQGPELLIRYENEEAVDDSQLPKDRFSAERLKGVDSTLKIQPAELGDSAVYLCASSPGSSDEQFFGPGTRLTVL.

The chain recombines TRBV6-5 with TRBJ2-2; D gene uncertain. Germline V CDR1 and CDR2: MNHEY, SVGAGI. V shed 4 bases and J shed 7 bases, with 10 bases lying between them. The CDR3 length is 13 residues. CDR3 sequence (DNA): TGTGCCAGCAGTTTCTGGGCTGGCGGGGAGCTGTTTTTT. Translation gives CASSFWAGGELFF.

The rearrangement links TRBV27 to TRBJ2-5; a weak D match, TRBD1 (5 bases). Trimming took off 3 bases at V and 5 bases at J, with 13 bases between the two ends. There are 14 residues in the CDR3. Germline CDR1 MNHEY, CDR2 SMNVEV (reference sequence). This CDR3 reads CASSFPGAGETQYF. The CDR3 DNA sequence: TGTGCCAGCAGTTTCCCTGGGGCCGGGGAGACCCAGTACTTC.

This clone was counted once. This chain joins TRBV2 and TRBJ1-4, with 8 positions matching TRBD1. The CDR3 runs 15 residues. The V and J ends lost 5 bases and 1 base, in that order; junction bases with no gene match: 3. Per germline, CDR1 SNHLY and CDR2 FYNNEI. The CDR3 coding sequence is TGTGCCAGCAGTCTAGGACAGGGAACTAATGAAAAACTGTTTTTT. Translation gives CASSLGQGTNEKLFF.

This chain links TRBV2 with TRBJ2-7; D possibly corresponds to TRBD2 (6 bases). The V end lost 7 bases, the J end lost 9 bases, and 25 bases lay between the germline ends. The CDR3 spans 15 residues. Germline loops: CDR1 SNHLY, CDR2 FYNNEI. Written as DNA, the CDR3 is TGTGCCAGCACTCCGGGCGGGGCCCGACCGGGACTGCAGTACTTC. Its translation: CASTPGGARPGLQYF.

The chain recombines TRBV30 with TRBJ2-3; 10 bases match TRBD2. The CDR3 runs 16 residues. From germline, CDR1 is GTSNPN and CDR2 SVGIG (reference sequence). Trimming removed 0 bases from V and 2 bases from J; junction bases left unmatched: 5. CDR3 loop: CAWSVLAGKHTDTQYF. The CDR3, as DNA: TGTGCCTGGAGTGTACTAGCGGGGAAACACACAGATACGCAGTATTTT.

The chain employs TRBV5-1 and TRBJ2-7, with TRBD1 matching over 10 bases. The CDR3 is 16 amino acids. The V segment lost 4 bases and the J segment 5 bases; nucleotides outside the gene matches: 12. Germline CDR1 and CDR2: SGHRS and YFSETQ. CDR3 in DNA: TGCGCCAGCAGCCGCATGAGGACAGGGGGTAGCGACGAGCAGTACTTC. As protein: CASSRMRTGGSDEQYF.

The gene calls are TRBV6-6 and TRBJ1-1, with unresolved D. The CDR3 length is 14 residues. The ends were cut back, 5 bases at V and 0 bases at J, with 10 bases in the middle. Germline values: CDR1 MNHNY, CDR2 SVGAGI (reference sequence). The CDR3 nucleotides are TGTGCCAGCAGTCAGACACTTATGAACACTGAAGCTTTCTTT. Translated, it gives CASSQTLMNTEAFF.

This chain links TRBV6-6 with TRBJ1-5; D call uncertain. Germline assignment: CDR1 MNHNY and CDR2 SVGAGI (reference sequence). This CDR3 has 13 residues. V lost 3 bases and J 3 bases, leaving 6 bases between the germline ends. Here the CDR3 DNA reads TGTGCCAGCAGTTATGGTTTCAATCAGCCCCAGCATTTT. Translating it yields CASSYGFNQPQHF.

The chain couples TRBV9 to TRBJ1-2; D not certain. Germline loops: CDR1 SGDLS, CDR2 YYNGEE. The CDR3 extends over 12 amino acids. V shed 2 bases and J shed 10 bases, with 12 bases lying between them. The CDR3 DNA sequence: TGTGCCAGCAGCGTCGACTTACGGCCCTACACCTTC. This codes for CASSVDLRPYTF.

The chain links TRBV28 to TRBJ1-5; D remains unclear. The CDR3 runs 17 residues. The V and J ends lost 4 bases and 7 bases respectively, with 23 bases between them. Germline CDR1 MDHEN, CDR2 SYDVKM. This CDR3 is CASSSAGKPAPRQPQHF. DNA of the CDR3: TGTGCCAGCAGTTCGGCGGGGAAACCCGCCCCGCGGCAGCCCCAGCATTTT.

The chain employs TRBV5-1 and TRBJ2-5; D not certain. Trimming shortened V by 4 bases and J by 2 bases, and 15 bases separated the two germline ends. Germline CDR1 and CDR2: SGHRS and YFSETQ. CDR3 size: 15 residues. CDR3 nucleotides: TGCGCCAGCAGCGCCAGACCGGGCAATCAAGAGACCCAGTACTTC. This codes for CASSARPGNQETQYF.